A selection of T cell receptor beta chains follows, all from one sample in a study of tumor and adjacent non-tumor tissue in lung cancer. TCRdb passed the multiplex PCR reads through MiXCR, listing each CDR3 protein once. The table has about 77,000 distinct CDR3 sequences, 76% seen once; the top ten hold 40%. Specimen: distant non-tumor lung tissue. These receptors were collected from a man between 65 and 79 years old with non-small cell lung cancer. Both conserved end residues are part of each CDR3. Each record gives: clone size, V gene, J gene, D gene, CDR3 protein, CDR3 DNA. A D gene is named only where the DNA matches it firmly. Clone size is not always given. Where it is, it says once, few, many or a class for expanded clones.

once	TRBV11-3	TRBJ2-1	TRBD1	CISSLDPTGDRGEQFF	TGTATCAGCAGCTTAGATCCCACGGGGGACAGGGGTGAGCAGTTCTTC
.	TRBV5-1	TRBJ2-5	.	CASILLSLRLSGGETQYF	TGCGCCAGCATCTTGTTGAGTTTGAGACTTTCTGGGGGAGAGACCCAATACTTC
.	TRBV12-3/TRBV12-4	TRBJ2-2	.	CASSSQYGNAWELFF	TGTGCCAGCAGTTCCCAATATGGGAACGCCTGGGAGCTGTTTTTT
once	TRBV6-1	TRBJ2-1	TRBD1	CASRQGVSAHNEQFF	TGTGCCAGCAGACAGGGGGTGTCAGCGCACAATGAGCAGTTCTTC
.	TRBV4-1	TRBJ1-1	.	CASSTQGGTETFF	TGCGCCAGCAGCACCCAGGGTGGTACTGAAACTTTCTTT
.	TRBV29-1	TRBJ1-2	.	CSVEGGEFYGYIF	TGCAGCGTTGAAGGCGGCGAATTCTATGGCTACATCTTC
.	TRBV6-2/TRBV6-3	TRBJ1-1	.	CASSRQDRSEASF	TGTGCCAGCAGTCGACAGGATAGGTCTGAAGCTTCCTTT
once	TRBV6-5	TRBJ2-1	.	CASSTRNVQFF	TGTGCCAGCAGTACCAGGAATGTGCAGTTCTTC
.	TRBV11-2	TRBJ2-7	.	CASSLDQRAPYEHCF	TGTGCCAGCAGCTTAGATCAGAGGGCCCCCTACGAGCACTGCTTC
.	TRBV28	TRBJ2-2	.	CASSSLRGWNTGELFF	TGTGCCAGCAGTTCATTACGGGGCTGGAACACCGGGGAGCTGTTTTTT
many	TRBV7-2	TRBJ1-1	TRBD1	CASSWTGTEAFF	TGTGCCAGCAGCTGGACAGGCACTGAAGCTTTCTTT
.	TRBV4-3	TRBJ2-3	TRBD2	CTNSHLAGETDTQYF	TGCACCAACAGCCACTTAGCGGGAGAGACAGATACGCAGTATTTT
many	TRBV7-9	TRBJ2-4	TRBD1	CASSPSTGVENIQYF	TGTGCCAGCAGCCCCTCGACAGGGGTTGAAAACATTCAGTACTTC
.	TRBV7-9	TRBJ1-1	.	CASGPRPGATEAFF	TGTGCCAGCGGCCCCCGCCCGGGGGCCACTGAAGCTTTCTTT
.	TRBV14	TRBJ2-5	TRBD2	CASSPIWTSVSETQCF	TGTGCCAGCAGCCCGATCTGGACTAGCGTCTCAGAGACCCAGTGCTTC
.	TRBV4-1	TRBJ2-3	.	CAVSQESSTDTQYF	TGCGCCGTCAGCCAAGAATCTAGCACAGATACGCAGTATTTT
.	TRBV6-2/TRBV6-3	TRBJ1-5	.	CANTPGPQEGQPQHF	TGTGCCAACACCCCGGGGCCCCAAGAGGGTCAGCCCCAACATTTT
.	TRBV4-1	TRBJ2-7	TRBD2	CASSQTLAGEADEQYF	TGCGCCAGCAGCCAGACTCTAGCGGGAGAGGCGGACGAGCAGTACTTC
many	TRBV29-1	TRBJ1-2	TRBD1	CSVQGTGNYGYTF	TGCAGCGTACAGGGGACGGGGAACTATGGCTACACCTTC
.	TRBV11-2	TRBJ2-7	.	CASSASRTEQYF	TGTGCCAGCAGCGCGAGTAGGACAGAGCAGTACTTC
.	TRBV4-3	TRBJ2-2	TRBD2	CASSQDSGSSGRDGELFF	TGCGCCAGCAGCCAAGACTCAGGGAGTAGCGGGAGGGACGGGGAGCTGTTCTTT
.	TRBV28	TRBJ1-2	.	CASSSVNSMGYTF	TGTGCCAGCAGTTCAGTAAATTCCATGGGCTACACCTTC
.	TRBV6-2/TRBV6-3	TRBJ1-5	.	CASSSDWGRFQPEHF	TGTGCCAGCAGTTCCGACTGGGGGCGTTTTCAGCCCGAGCATTTT
.	TRBV19	TRBJ1-1	TRBD1	CASSDRGRTKAFF	TGTGCCAGTAGCGACAGGGGGAGGACTAAAGCTTTCTTT
.	TRBV29-1	TRBJ2-5	.	CSAKAYLETGQETQYF	TGCAGCGCCAAGGCCTACCTCGAGACAGGTCAAGAAACCCAGTACTTC
.	TRBV6-5	TRBJ1-2	.	CASQPGTPNYGYTF	TGTGCCAGCCAACCCGGGACACCGAACTATGGTTACACCTTC
many	TRBV7-9	TRBJ1-1	.	CASSWGQETEAFF	TGTGCCAGCAGCTGGGGACAAGAGACTGAAGCTTTCTTT
many	TRBV6-2/TRBV6-3	TRBJ1-2	.	CASRTGGGYTF	TGTGCCAGCAGAACCGGGGGTGGCTACACCTTC
.	TRBV20-1	TRBJ1-3	.	CSARASSSGDTIYF	TGCAGTGCTAGAGCTAGCAGCTCTGGAGACACCATATATTTT
.	TRBV20-1	TRBJ2-7	TRBD2	CSVREGLARTYQQYF	TGTAGTGTTAGAGAAGGACTAGCGAGGACCTACCAGCAGTACTTC